The rows below give T cell receptor beta chains drawn from one sample of a study of human T cells and chemical hapten exposure. TCRdb used MiXCR to reprocess the RACE reads, holding one entry per CDR3 protein. Seen here are around 340,000 distinct CDR3 sequences, approximately 6.3% observed once, and the top ten hold about 8%. Here the sequenced sample was whole blood, taken in connection with sensitization to the hapten diphenylcyclopropenone (DPC). The receptors shown here come from a woman aged 18-35 years with alopecia areata. Some clones in this sample may be carry-over from other donors' samples. Each CDR3 is given with its conserved first and last residue. Fields, in order: D gene, V gene, J gene, CDR3 protein. The D gene is left open where the match is weak.

>TRBD2|TRBV7-2|TRBJ2-1
CASSSVAGDFNEQFF
>TRBD2|TRBV20-1|TRBJ2-7
CSALGPLAATYEQYF
>-|TRBV20-1|TRBJ1-1
CSARTLGGTEAFF
>TRBD2|TRBV9|TRBJ2-3
CASSVASGGTDTQYF
>-|TRBV7-2|TRBJ1-1
CASRGGRSRWNTEAFF
>-|TRBV12-3/TRBV12-4|TRBJ2-2
CASSEDSTGKLFF
>TRBD2|TRBV5-6|TRBJ2-7
CASSPRIGRVSYEQYF
>TRBD1|TRBV7-9|TRBJ1-1
CASSFSGGGEAFF
>TRBD1|TRBV27|TRBJ1-5
CASSLFGGQGLGQPQHF
>-|TRBV4-3|TRBJ1-6
CASSQDPPGGGSPLHF
>-|TRBV24-1|TRBJ2-3
CATSPDSGTDTQYF
>TRBD2|TRBV6-5|TRBJ2-1
CASSYHRTSGSYNEQFF
>-|TRBV6-5|TRBJ1-2
CASSVAQGLNYTF
>-|TRBV29-1|TRBJ1-5
CSVGEGGANQPQHF
>TRBD2|TRBV18|TRBJ2-5
CASSLFQRGPQETQYF
>-|TRBV6-4|TRBJ1-6
CASSEGSNSPLHF
>-|TRBV20-1|TRBJ2-1
CSAPESQSDHNEQFF
>TRBD2|TRBV12-3/TRBV12-4|TRBJ2-5
CASRTTGLATETQYF
>TRBD2|TRBV4-1|TRBJ2-7
CASSQGPSGGYEQYF
>TRBD1|TRBV7-2|TRBJ1-1
CASSFGGTGTTEAFF
>-|TRBV5-1|TRBJ1-6
CASSSFQGRSPLHF
>-|TRBV9|TRBJ2-7
CASSVGSYEQYF
>TRBD1|TRBV6-6|TRBJ2-5
CASTYRDRGQETQYF
>-|TRBV4-3|TRBJ1-5
CASSQAVTGQPQHF
>-|TRBV7-2|TRBJ1-1
CASSLDSGTNTEAFF
>-|TRBV18|TRBJ2-6
CASSLTGTSSSGANVLTF
>-|TRBV4-1|TRBJ2-1
CASSPGAGRYNEQFF
>TRBD1|TRBV5-6|TRBJ1-1
CASSLGNTGVLTEAFF
>-|TRBV29-1|TRBJ2-1
CSVGRLEAYNEQFF
>-|TRBV5-1|TRBJ1-2
CASSFGGGDYGYTF
>-|TRBV12-3/TRBV12-4|TRBJ2-2
CASSFGRNTGELFF
>TRBD1|TRBV3-1|TRBJ1-1
CASSHPTGGHTEAFF
>TRBD1|TRBV7-3|TRBJ2-3
CASSLNGQVTDTQYF
>TRBD2|TRBV10-3|TRBJ2-3
CAISSTGTRSDTQYF
>-|TRBV12-5|TRBJ1-1
CASGSLAGTEAFF
>TRBD2|TRBV7-2|TRBJ2-1
CASSPGGAWVDEQFF
>-|TRBV7-2|TRBJ2-4
CASSSDQENIQYF
>-|TRBV3-1|TRBJ1-1
CASSQDPYTEAFF
>-|TRBV6-5|TRBJ2-3
CASSYQTSTDTQYF
>-|TRBV11-2|TRBJ1-2
CASSLAGAQGYNYGYTF
>TRBD2|TRBV5-1|TRBJ2-3
CASMGSGGRTDTQYF
>TRBD1|TRBV28|TRBJ2-7
CASSLTGAPSYEQYF
>TRBD1|TRBV12-3/TRBV12-4|TRBJ1-2
CASSPRQGTYGYTF
>-|TRBV7-8|TRBJ2-6
CASSSPIGGGANVLTF
>-|TRBV6-2/TRBV6-3|TRBJ2-2
CASSYREGVNTGELFF
>-|TRBV7-2|TRBJ2-2
CASSFGGGNTGELFF
>TRBD2|TRBV5-1|TRBJ2-4
CASSLGRLAGDIQYF
>TRBD1|TRBV7-2|TRBJ2-7
CASRSLTGAPYEQYF
>TRBD1|TRBV20-1|TRBJ2-2
CSAPGQAFGGELFF
>TRBD2|TRBV15|TRBJ2-5
CATSRNQRGGLETQYF
>TRBD2|TRBV4-3|TRBJ2-7
CASSQVVAGGPEQYF
>TRBD2|TRBV28|TRBJ2-5
CASSFRLAGVETQYF
>-|TRBV5-6|TRBJ2-3
CASSWVGSTDTQYF
>-|TRBV4-3|TRBJ1-1
CASSQLTGGIKAEAFF
>-|TRBV29-1|TRBJ1-1
CSVEAGRVTEAFF
>TRBD2|TRBV29-1|TRBJ2-5
CSVPSGGEKTQYF